This T cell receptor (beta chain) stems from a study of cytomegalovirus exposure and HLA in healthy donors. Turning to this clone: Its antigen is unknown.

Findings of the study overall: Rare TCR sequences predominated, though certain public TCRs were found in many donors.

With 60 Vbeta and 13 Jbeta primers, the PCR was carried out. Measured with immunoSEQ multiplex PCR; TCRdb has only the in-frame clones, and not every one. The profile shows 80,000 or so clones, over 70% of them singletons. J was trimmed by 1 base and V by 6 bases; bases with no gene match: 13. The CDR3 sequence is 17 residues long. CDR1 and CDR2 (germline): SNHLY, FYNNEI. The J gene is TRBJ2-3, the V gene TRBV2; TRBD1 agrees at 7 bases. The receptor's source is a woman aged 40 to 50 in good health and CMV-seronegative. Sequences were obtained from PBMCs. Here the CDR3 reads CASRGYVRGWGTDTQYF. CDR3 nucleotide sequence: TGTGCCAGCAGAGGTTATGTCAGGGGGTGGGGCACAGATACGCAGTATTTT.